These 24 T cell receptor beta chains came from one sample sequenced in a study of OX40 agonist ivuxolimab in advanced cancers. Sequencing used immunoSEQ multiplex PCR; TCRdb keeps in-frame clones, though not all of them. The table has some 85,000 clones, around nine tenths seen once; the top ten hold more than 0.6%. The source was CD4+ or CD8+ T cells sorted from blood, collected in a trial of the OX40 agonist ivuxolimab. The receptor source for this set is an adult with an advanced solid tumor such as melanoma, head and neck, liver or kidney cancer.

The chain joins TRBV9 to TRBJ2-1; 12 bases map to TRBD2. This CDR3 is 14 amino acids long. The trim removed 2 bases at V and 10 bases at J, leaving 4 bases unmatched. Germline V gene lookup returns CDR1 SGDLS and CDR2 YYNGEE. The CDR3 is CASSVASGRGEQFF. Written as DNA, the CDR3 is TGTGCCAGCAGCGTTGCTAGCGGGAGGGGCGAGCAGTTCTTC.

The V and J genes are TRBV19 and TRBJ1-1; 9 positions agree with TRBD1. The germline V gene has CDR1 LNHDA and CDR2 SQIVND (reference sequence). Trimming took 7 bases from V and 0 from J; bases not matched to a gene: 9. The CDR3 totals 16 residues. As DNA, the CDR3 is TGTGCCAGTACCCCTGGACAGGGGAGTTTGAACACTGAAGCTTTCTTT. Encoded protein: CASTPGQGSLNTEAFF.

This clone appeared a single time. V is TRBV3-2 and J is TRBJ2-6. TRBV3-2 is a pseudogene. The CDR3 runs to 8 residues. CDR3 sequence: CASNVLTF. DNA of the CDR3: TGTGCCAGCAACGTCCTGACTTTC.

The rearrangement links TRBV6-5 to TRBJ1-1; D is perhaps TRBD1 (6 bases). Germline V gene sequence: CDR1 MNHEY, CDR2 SVGAGI. This CDR3 has 14 residues. Deletions cut 5 bases from V and 5 bases from J, with 15 bases between. The DNA of the CDR3 is TGTGCCAGCAGTGAGTCCCAGGGGTGGACTGAAGCTTTCTTT. As protein: CASSESQGWTEAFF.

The CDR3 DNA is TGTGCCAGCAGCCGGGACAAAACACCCCTCCACTTT. Encoded protein: CASSRDKTPLHF. The chain recombines TRBV2 with TRBJ1-6, with D possibly TRBD1 on 6 matching bases. CDR3 length: 12 amino acids. V lost 6 bases and J 11 bases, leaving 11 bases between the germline ends. CDR1 SNHLY and CDR2 FYNNEI come from the germline V gene.

This clone showed up just once. The chain recombines TRBV29-1 with TRBJ2-3; the D gene is possibly TRBD2 (7 bases). V was cut by 7 bases and J by 2 bases, with 16 bases left in between. Germline values: CDR1 SQVTM, CDR2 ANQGSEA. This CDR3 region has 14 residues. CDR3 DNA sequence: TGCAGCGCTGACAGTGGGGGGGCCACAGATACGCAGTATTTT. Translating gives CSADSGGATDTQYF.

This chain joins TRBV27 and TRBJ1-2; TRBD1 might be the D (5 bases). This CDR3 has 17 residues. CDR1 is MNHEY, CDR2 SMNVEV, per germline (reference sequence). The V end was cut by 4 bases, the J end by 6 bases, with 24 bases between. The CDR3 protein is CASSSLSGGGYGHGYTF. The CDR3 DNA follows: TGTGCCAGCAGTTCACTATCGGGGGGAGGGTATGGTCATGGCTACACCTTC.

The genes are TRBV30 and TRBJ2-5; possible D gene TRBD2, 6 bases. CDR1 is GTSNPN, CDR2 SVGIG, per germline (reference sequence). This CDR3 is 15 amino acids long. Trimming removed 1 base from V and 1 base from J, with 13 bases in between. CDR3 DNA: TGTGCCTGGAGTGCCCTAGCGCTCCTCCAAGAGACCCAGTACTTC. Residues: CAWSALALLQETQYF.

This clone has a handful of counts. The V and J genes are TRBV2 and TRBJ2-7, with D maybe TRBD1 (5 bases). The CDR3 runs 10 residues. Trimming removed 7 bases at V and 11 bases at J, with 12 bases between. CDR1 is SNHLY, CDR2 FYNNEI, per germline. DNA of the CDR3: TGTGCCAGCATCCGAGACAGAGAGTACTTC. Translating gives CASIRDREYF.

V is TRBV9 and J is TRBJ2-3; D may correspond to TRBD1 or TRBD2 (5 bases each). Germline CDR1 reads SGDLS; CDR2 reads YYNGEE. V lost 2 bases and J 2 bases, leaving 15 bases between the germline ends. The CDR3 sequence is 16 residues long. The CDR3 protein is CASSVAGTPPTDTQYF. For the CDR3, the DNA is TGTGCCAGCAGCGTCGCCGGGACGCCACCCACAGATACGCAGTATTTT.

The CDR3 nucleotides are TGTGCCAGTACCCGGCGGCGGGAGGGCTACAATGAGCAGTTCTTC. Its protein product is CASTRRREGYNEQFF. The rearrangement joins TRBV19 to TRBJ2-1, with 9 positions matching TRBD2. J gave up 3 bases and V 7 bases, and 7 bases lay outside the gene matches. The germline V gene encodes CDR1 LNHDA and CDR2 SQIVND (reference sequence). This CDR3 region has 15 residues.

V is TRBV30 and J is TRBJ2-2; the D gene could be TRBD1 or TRBD2 (5 bases each). Germline V gene data show CDR1 as GTSNPN and CDR2 as SVGIG (reference sequence). Trimming removed 4 bases at V and 2 bases at J, with 20 bases between. CDR3 length equals 17 residues. The CDR3 sequence is CAWKKGRPWVNTGELFF. CDR3 coding DNA: TGTGCCTGGAAAAAGGGGAGACCCTGGGTCAACACCGGGGAGCTGTTTTTT.

The gene calls are TRBV5-1 and TRBJ1-2; no definite D call. V was clipped by 0 bases and J by 4 bases, with 13 bases between them. The CDR3 extends over 15 amino acids. The V gene's germline CDR1 is SGHRS and CDR2 YFSETQ. The CDR3 loop reads CASSLAEGVGYGYTF. Here the CDR3 DNA reads TGCGCCAGCAGCTTGGCCGAAGGTGTAGGCTATGGCTACACCTTC.

The rearrangement links TRBV18 to TRBJ2-6; no reliable D call. V was trimmed by 3 bases and J by 4 bases, leaving 10 bases between them. The germline V gene encodes CDR1 KGHSH and CDR2 LQKENI. This CDR3 has 15 residues. CDR3 sequence reads: CASSPTRSGANVLTF. The CDR3 DNA sequence: TGTGCCAGCTCACCGACTCGGTCGGGGGCCAACGTCCTGACTTTC.

This sequence joins TRBV7-2 and TRBJ2-7; 10 bases match TRBD2. Trimming removed 5 bases from V and 6 bases from J; junction bases left unmatched: 13. There are 16 residues in the CDR3. Germline CDR1 and CDR2: SGHTA and FQGNSA. The CDR3 coding sequence is TGTGCCAGCAGCATCAGGGGAGCGGGGGGGCGAAGCGAGCAGTACTTC. It translates to CASSIRGAGGRSEQYF.

This chain links TRBV6-1 with TRBJ2-1; D gene unclear. V was clipped by 1 base and J by 5 bases, with 6 bases between them. The CDR3 consists of 13 residues. Germline V gene data show CDR1 as MNHNS and CDR2 as SASEGT. CDR3 loop: CASSEVWDNEQFF. The CDR3, as DNA: TGTGCCAGCAGTGAAGTTTGGGACAATGAGCAGTTCTTC.

V usage is TRBV7-2 and J usage is TRBJ2-1; tentative D call: TRBD2 (5 bases). This CDR3 contains 16 residues. V was pared by 5 bases and J by 0 bases, with 14 bases between. Germline-derived CDR1 and CDR2 are SGHTA and FQGNSA. CDR3 sequence: CASSRLLGSSYNEQFF. CDR3 DNA: TGTGCCAGCAGCCGACTCCTAGGGAGCTCCTACAATGAGCAGTTCTTC.

This clone was seen just once. V and J are TRBV27 and TRBJ1-1; D unclear. The V and J ends lost 5 bases and 7 bases respectively, with 14 bases between them. CDR3 size: 13 residues. From germline, CDR1 is MNHEY and CDR2 SMNVEV (reference sequence). The CDR3 region is CASSQTPYVEAFF. In DNA form, the CDR3 reads TGTGCCAGCAGTCAGACCCCTTATGTTGAAGCTTTCTTT.

This clone was observed once. The gene calls are TRBV5-6 and TRBJ2-3, with 8 bases fitting TRBD1. V shed 4 bases, J shed 1 base, and the junction held 2 bases outside the gene matches. This CDR3 comprises 14 residues. Germline-derived CDR1 and CDR2 are SGHDT and YYEEEE. The CDR3 region has the DNA TGTGCCAGCAGCCCGACAGGGGGCACAGATACGCAGTATTTT. Translated, it gives CASSPTGGTDTQYF.

The J gene is TRBJ1-6, the V gene TRBV27; TRBD1 matches at 10 bases. The CDR3 contains 15 residues. The V gene end was trimmed by 5 bases and the J gene end by 7 bases; junction bases not matched to a gene: 5. Per germline, CDR1 MNHEY and CDR2 SMNVEV (reference sequence). CDR3 DNA sequence: TGTGCCAGCAGTCCGGGACAGGGGCCAAATTCACCCCTCCACTTT. Its protein is CASSPGQGPNSPLHF.

The genes are TRBV12-5 and TRBJ2-3, with 15 bases aligning to TRBD2. CDR1 LGHNT and CDR2 FRNRAP come from the germline V gene. V lost 5 bases and J lost 5; bases outside the gene matches: 8. This CDR3 region has 17 residues. This CDR3 reads CASGPGTSGRRGDTQYF. CDR3 DNA: TGTGCTAGTGGTCCCGGGACTAGCGGGAGGCGGGGAGATACGCAGTATTTT.

The genes are TRBV13 and TRBJ2-3, with a tentative D call TRBD1 (5 bases). The CDR3 contains 12 residues. The V end lost 5 bases, the J end lost 9 bases, and 12 bases lay between the germline ends. CDR1 is PRHDT, CDR2 FYEKMQ, per germline (reference sequence). In DNA form, the CDR3 reads TGTGCCAGCAGCCCCAGGGTAGGAACGCAGTATTTT. Translating gives CASSPRVGTQYF.

This clone has just a few counts. CDR3 coding DNA: TGTGCCAGTAGTGAGACAGGGGGCACCCATCAGCCCCAGCATTTT. It specifies CASSETGGTHQPQHF. This chain links TRBV19 with TRBJ1-5, with 10 bases identical to TRBD1. The V gene's germline CDR1 is LNHDA and CDR2 SQIVND (reference sequence). The CDR3 sequence is 15 residues long. The ends lost 5 bases at V and 5 bases at J; junction bases unmatched: 6.

This chain links TRBV25-1 with TRBJ1-1; D may be TRBD1 (5 bases). Germline V gene data show CDR1 as MGHDK and CDR2 as SYGVNS. The CDR3 covers 16 residues. V was clipped by 4 bases and J by 6 bases, with 21 bases between them. The CDR3 is CASSAPGWGGRAEAFF. CDR3 sequence (DNA): TGTGCCAGCAGTGCCCCGGGGTGGGGGGGGAGGGCTGAAGCTTTCTTT.